Presented here are 20 T cell receptor beta chains from one specimen sequenced in a study of T-cell reconstitution after alpha-beta-depleted transplantation in children. Preparation of the TCRbeta library was carried out with unique molecular identifiers. Each CDR3 protein is one row after TCRdb ran MiXCR on the PCR reads. Of about 900,000 distinct CDR3 sequences in the sample, around 30% were seen once. This specimen consisted of PBMCs, mostly from graft donor cells, obtained 360 days after TCRalphabeta/CD19-depleted stem cell transplant. The receptors come from a boy in the first two years of life who had a stem cell transplant for SCID, so the T cells may come from the graft donor.

Only a few counts were recorded for this clonotype. The chain links TRBV6-1 to TRBJ2-2; TRBD2 might be the D (5 bases). Trimming took 10 bases from V and 2 from J, leaving 14 bases between them. CDR3 length: 14 residues. The V gene's germline CDR1 is MNHNS and CDR2 SASEGT. The CDR3 reads CATNRGSNTGELFF. Here the CDR3 DNA reads TGTGCCACCAATCGGGGTAGCAACACCGGGGAGCTGTTTTTT.

The V gene is TRBV19, the J gene TRBJ2-1; TRBD2 agrees at 12 bases. In germline, CDR1 is LNHDA, CDR2 SQIVND (reference sequence). This CDR3 is 19 amino acids long. Trimming took 6 bases from V and 0 from J; bases not matched to a gene: 12. The CDR3: CASRTRLAGASSSYNEQFF. The CDR3, as DNA: TGTGCCAGTAGGACCAGACTAGCGGGAGCTTCGAGCTCCTACAATGAGCAGTTCTTC.

The CDR3 coding sequence is TGTGCCAGCAGCTTGGAACAGGGGTTGAAGCCCCAGCATTTT. Amino acid sequence: CASSLEQGLKPQHF. The V and J genes are TRBV5-5 and TRBJ1-5; 7 bases align to TRBD1. With 0 bases clipped from V and 8 bases from J, the junction kept 5 bases outside the gene matches. In germline, CDR1 is SGHKS, CDR2 YYEKEE (reference sequence). CDR3 length equals 14 residues.

This chain links TRBV7-8 with TRBJ1-5; maybe TRBD1 (5 bases). The germline gives CDR1 SGHVS, CDR2 FQNEAQ. The CDR3 spans 15 residues. Trimming pared 1 base from V and 3 bases from J, leaving 10 bases between. Written as DNA, the CDR3 is TGTGCCAGCAGCTTAGGGGACGGATTCAATCAGCCCCAGCATTTT. Its protein is CASSLGDGFNQPQHF.

The sample holds a few counts of this clonotype. The rearrangement joins TRBV15 to TRBJ2-7; the D gene is possibly TRBD1 (6 bases). The CDR3 length is 15 residues. In germline, CDR1 is LNHNV, CDR2 YYDKDF (reference sequence). Trimming left V 1 base short and J 2 bases short, with 12 bases between. This CDR3 reads CATSRAYRATYEQYF. The CDR3 coding sequence is TGTGCCACCAGCAGAGCCTACAGGGCCACCTACGAGCAGTACTTC.

The genes are TRBV7-2 and TRBJ2-7; TRBD1 is a possible D gene (6 bases). Germline CDR1 and CDR2: SGHTA and FQGNSA. Trimming shortened V by 4 bases and J by 3 bases, and 16 bases separated the two germline ends. The CDR3 loop spans 15 amino acids. Here the CDR3 DNA reads TGTGCCAGCAGCTCAGGACAGAAAGCATACTACGAGCAGTACTTC. Protein sequence: CASSSGQKAYYEQYF.

The chain joins TRBV12-3 or TRBV12-4 to TRBJ1-2; TRBD1 matches 8 bases. This CDR3 contains 17 residues. Losses at the gene ends were 3 bases for V and 6 bases for J; bases not matched to a gene: 15. The chain's CDR3 is CASSFLAPDRAVNGYTF. As DNA, the CDR3 is TGTGCCAGCAGTTTTTTGGCCCCGGACAGGGCTGTGAATGGCTACACCTTC.

A few counts support this clonotype. J is TRBJ1-2 and V is TRBV29-1, with D unclear. The CDR3 totals 12 residues. The germline V gene has CDR1 SQVTM and CDR2 ANQGSEA. V dropped 1 base and J dropped 5 bases, with 8 bases sitting between them. This chain's CDR3 is CSVEGAGYGYTF. The CDR3 region has the DNA TGCAGCGTTGAAGGGGCAGGTTATGGCTACACCTTC.

This clonotype has more than one count but fewer than ten. The chain is built from TRBV7-9 and TRBJ2-7, with TRBD1 matching over 7 bases. The CDR3 is made up of 14 amino acids. The germline V gene encodes CDR1 SEHNR and CDR2 FQNEAQ (reference sequence). V was pared by 5 bases and J by 3 bases, with 7 bases of the junction left unmatched. The CDR3: CASSRSGTDYEQYF. CDR3 sequence (DNA): TGTGCCAGCAGCCGTTCCGGGACAGACTACGAGCAGTACTTC.

This rearrangement joins TRBV6-1 to TRBJ1-2, with a weak D call TRBD1 (5 bases). This CDR3 has 13 amino acids. Deletions cut 5 bases from V and 3 bases from J, with 10 bases between. The germline V gene encodes CDR1 MNHNS and CDR2 SASEGT. CDR3 amino acids: CASSRDGDYGYTF. Here the CDR3 DNA reads TGTGCCAGCAGTAGGGACGGCGACTATGGCTACACCTTC.

This clonotype was picked up a small number of times. The V call is TRBV28, the J call TRBJ2-2; the match to TRBD2 covers 9 bases. The trim removed 6 bases at V and 7 bases at J, leaving 18 bases unmatched. This CDR3 comprises 18 residues. Germline V gene sequence: CDR1 MDHEN, CDR2 SYDVKM. DNA of the CDR3: TGTGCCAGCAGCCAAGCCCAGGTCGGCGGGGGGGCCAGCGGGGAGCTGTTTTTT. Protein product: CASSQAQVGGGASGELFF.

The V and J genes are TRBV5-6 and TRBJ2-3; 11 bases fit TRBD2. The CDR3 spans 16 residues. V dropped 4 bases and J dropped 2; count of bases not matched to a gene: 6. The germline V gene encodes CDR1 SGHDT and CDR2 YYEEEE. The CDR3 bases are TGTGCCAGCAGCATGGTAGCGGGGGGGAACACAGATACGCAGTATTTT. Protein sequence: CASSMVAGGNTDTQYF.

The J gene is TRBJ2-5, the V gene TRBV20-1; 11 positions agree with TRBD1. The CDR3 spans 16 residues. Losses at the gene ends were 1 base for V and 1 base for J; bases not matched to a gene: 5. The germline V gene has CDR1 DFQATT and CDR2 SNEGSKA (reference sequence). The CDR3 region is CSARVGTGGIQETQYF. As DNA, the CDR3 is TGCAGTGCTAGAGTGGGGACAGGGGGGATCCAAGAGACCCAGTACTTC.

The chain carries TRBV5-5 and TRBJ2-1; D perhaps matches TRBD1 (6 bases). The CDR3 length is 13 residues. Germline V CDR1 and CDR2: SGHKS, YYEKEE (reference sequence). Between the trimmed V and J ends, which lost 4 bases and 7 bases, there was a span of 12 bases. The CDR3 bases are TGTGCCAGCAGCACATACAGGGATAATGAGCAGTTCTTC. This codes for CASSTYRDNEQFF.

The chain has TRBV27 and TRBJ1-2; 7 positions match TRBD1. CDR3 length: 10 residues. Unmatched junction bases numbered 4, after V lost 6 bases and J lost 12 bases. Germline-derived CDR1 and CDR2 are MNHEY and SMNVEV (reference sequence). This CDR3 reads CASRDQGDTF. The CDR3 DNA is TGTGCCAGCAGGGACCAGGGGGACACCTTC.

This clonotype was recorded a few times. This chain joins TRBV15 and TRBJ1-3; 8 bases are a match to TRBD1. The CDR3 runs 15 residues. V trimming: 0 bases; J trimming: 4 bases; junction bases outside the gene matches: 2. Germline CDR1 LNHNV, CDR2 YYDKDF (reference sequence). CDR3 in amino acids: CATSREAGGGNTIYF. The CDR3 coding sequence is TGTGCCACCAGCAGAGAGGCAGGGGGCGGAAACACCATATATTTT.

The rearrangement links TRBV7-9 to TRBJ2-5, with a tentative D call TRBD1 (6 bases). CDR1 and CDR2 (germline): SEHNR, FQNEAQ (reference sequence). Trimming stripped 5 bases from V and 2 bases from J, with 12 bases between. There are 14 residues in the CDR3. CDR3 sequence: CASSASGDQETQYF. CDR3 DNA sequence: TGTGCCAGCAGCGCATCAGGGGATCAAGAGACCCAGTACTTC.

This clonotype occurred a few times. The V gene is TRBV7-9, the J gene TRBJ1-1; D is ambiguous. The CDR3 is made up of 15 amino acids. V was trimmed by 5 bases and J by 4 bases, leaving 17 bases between them. The V gene's germline CDR1 is SEHNR and CDR2 FQNEAQ (reference sequence). CDR3 amino acids: CASSLEGIRGTEAFF. The CDR3 DNA reads as TGTGCCAGCAGCCTCGAAGGGATCCGGGGCACTGAAGCTTTCTTT.

Here the CDR3 DNA reads TGTGCCAGCAGCCCCCTGCGCCACGAGCAGTACTTC. Its protein is CASSPLRHEQYF. This chain links TRBV7-2 with TRBJ2-7; D is ambiguous. CDR1 is SGHTA and CDR2 is FQGNSA in the germline V gene. The CDR3 is 12 residues long. V was cut by 5 bases and J by 5 bases, with 10 bases left in between.

There are a few counts of this clonotype. The chain has TRBV2 and TRBJ1-2; 8 bases are a match to TRBD1. V gave up 8 bases and J gave up 7 bases; unmatched junction bases: 12. The germline V gene has CDR1 SNHLY and CDR2 FYNNEI. There are 14 residues in the CDR3. Written as DNA, the CDR3 is TGTGCCAGCGCCTCGGACAGGGAATGGCGTGGCTACACCTTC. The encoded protein is CASASDREWRGYTF.